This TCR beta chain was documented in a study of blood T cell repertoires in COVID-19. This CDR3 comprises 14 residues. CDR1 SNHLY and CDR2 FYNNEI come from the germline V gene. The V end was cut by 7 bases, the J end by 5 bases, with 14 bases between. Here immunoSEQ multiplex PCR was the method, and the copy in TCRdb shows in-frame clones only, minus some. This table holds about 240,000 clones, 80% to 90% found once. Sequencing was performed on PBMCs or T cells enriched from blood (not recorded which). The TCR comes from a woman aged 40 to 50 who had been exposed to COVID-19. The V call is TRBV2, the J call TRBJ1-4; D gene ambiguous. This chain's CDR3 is CASTHVRRNEKLFF. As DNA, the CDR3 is TGTGCCAGCACTCACGTCCGGAGAAATGAAAAACTGTTTTTT. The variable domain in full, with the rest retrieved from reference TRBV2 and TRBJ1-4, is EPEVTQTPSHQVTQMGQEVILRCVPISNHLYFYWYRQILGQKVEFLVSFYNNEISEKSEIFDDQFSVERPDGSNFTLKIRSTKLEDSAMYFCASTHVRRNEKLFFGSGTQLSVL.